The text below deals with one T cell receptor (beta chain). Its matching antigen is unknown. Additional DNA sequences in this sample encode the identical CDR3. This sample is part of a study of shared clonotypes between healthy human individuals. Findings and limits, study-wide: Sharing across four donors was highest in naive CD4 (around 5%) and lowest in memory CD8 (0.4%).

Recent vaccinations or acute infections were absent in the healthy HIV-negative adult donors. CD4+ cell separation produced CD45RA+ naive and CD45RA-negative memory subsets. Assay execution proceeded at the deep level. Assay used: immunoSEQ multiplex PCR; TCRdb lists only in-frame clones, some missing. The table records about 1.5 million clones, approximately 98% of them present only once. The CDR3 length is 14 residues. In germline, CDR1 is KGHSH, CDR2 LQKENI. Trimming removed 2 bases from V and 2 bases from J; junction bases left unmatched: 1. The sample consisted of naive CD4+ T cells sorted from blood. This sample's subset: CD45RA+ positively selected. This receptor was identified in a man in his thirties or forties in good health. V and J are TRBV18 and TRBJ2-7; 9 nucleotides line up with TRBD2. The CDR3 loop is CASSPSGGPYEQYF. CDR3 DNA sequence: TGTGCCAGCTCACCAAGCGGGGGGCCCTACGAGCAGTACTTC.